The 22 T cell receptor beta chains in this list originate from one sample, sequenced in a study of blood T cell repertoires in COVID-19. Libraries were prepared by immunoSEQ multiplex PCR; TCRdb keeps only in-frame clonotypes and omits some of them. The sample consists of 100,000 to 150,000 clones, about 89% of them appearing once. The specimen was peripheral blood. These receptors were collected from a man aged 50 to 59 with active COVID-19.

The rearrangement links TRBV7-8 to TRBJ1-2; 10 nucleotides line up with TRBD1. There are 14 residues in the CDR3. V gave up 4 bases and J gave up 3 bases; unmatched junction bases: 2. The germline V gene encodes CDR1 SGHVS and CDR2 FQNEAQ. The CDR3 nucleotides are TGTGCCAGCAGCTCGGGACAGGGGTACTATGGCTACACCTTC. It codes for CASSSGQGYYGYTF.

This clone showed up just a few times. The chain is built from TRBV15 and TRBJ2-5, with D perhaps matching TRBD2 (6 bases). The germline V gene has CDR1 LNHNV and CDR2 YYDKDF (reference sequence). This CDR3 is 15 amino acids long. Trimming removed 0 bases at V and 4 bases at J, with 12 bases between. CDR3 sequence reads: CATSRDPTSIETQYF. CDR3 nucleotide sequence: TGTGCCACCAGCAGAGATCCAACTAGCATAGAGACCCAGTACTTC.

The rearrangement joins TRBV10-3 to TRBJ1-6; D ambiguous. Germline CDR1 is ENHRY and CDR2 is SYGVKD. This CDR3 spans 15 amino acids. Between the trimmed V and J ends, which lost 5 bases and 0 bases, there was a span of 8 bases. CDR3 DNA: TGTGCCATCAGTCCCTCGAGCTCCTATAATTCACCCCTCCACTTT. Protein product: CAISPSSSYNSPLHF.

The gene calls are TRBV9 and TRBJ2-7; 10 bases agree with TRBD2. The CDR3 covers 15 residues. CDR1 SGDLS and CDR2 YYNGEE come from the germline V gene. With 2 bases clipped from V and 1 base from J, the junction kept 3 bases outside the gene matches. The CDR3 sequence is CASSVSSGGSYEQYF. The DNA of the CDR3 is TGTGCCAGCAGCGTCAGTAGCGGGGGGTCCTACGAGCAGTACTTC.

The gene calls are TRBV10-3 and TRBJ1-6, with 7 positions matching TRBD1. Looked up from germline, CDR1 is ENHRY and CDR2 is SYGVKD. The CDR3 sequence is 13 residues long. The V segment lost 7 bases and the J segment 7 bases; nucleotides outside the gene matches: 4. As DNA, the CDR3 is TGTGCCATCACGAAGGGGGCCAATTCACCCCTCCACTTT. Its protein product is CAITKGANSPLHF.

The V call is TRBV14, the J call TRBJ2-3, with 10 bases identical to TRBD2. CDR1 SGHDN and CDR2 FVKESK come from the germline V gene. The CDR3 contains 17 residues. V shed 4 bases, J shed 4 bases, and the junction held 11 bases outside the gene matches. CDR3 sequence reads: CASSPRLAGVLPDTQYF. CDR3 DNA sequence: TGTGCCAGCAGCCCCCGCCTAGCGGGAGTCTTACCAGATACGCAGTATTTT.

This clone was detected only once. The rearrangement uses TRBV5-4 and TRBJ1-1; D is possibly TRBD1 (6 bases). The germline CDR1 and CDR2 sequences are SGHNT and YYREEE (reference sequence). The CDR3 extends over 13 amino acids. V was pared by 2 bases and J by 6 bases, with 11 bases between. The CDR3, as DNA: TGTGCCAGCAGCTTCCGACAGGCGGCTGAAGCTTTCTTT. Amino acid sequence: CASSFRQAAEAFF.

The chain has TRBV7-2 and TRBJ2-5, with a weak D call TRBD2 (6 bases). Germline V lookup: CDR1 SGHTA, CDR2 FQGNSA. The CDR3 length is 13 residues. The ends were cut back, 1 base at V and 5 bases at J, with 8 bases in the middle. Here the CDR3 DNA reads TGTGCCAGCAGCTTAGGGGACTGGGAGACCCAGTACTTC. Translated: CASSLGDWETQYF.

The chain joins TRBV30 to TRBJ1-4; the D is unclear. The CDR3 has 13 residues. Looked up from germline, CDR1 is GTSNPN and CDR2 is SVGIG (reference sequence). V was trimmed by 7 bases and J by 7 bases, leaving 16 bases between them. The CDR3 nucleotides read TGTGCCTCCCTGAGGTTAATGGGTGAAAAACTGTTTTTT. Amino acids: CASLRLMGEKLFF.

This clone was counted only a few times. The chain uses TRBV5-4 and TRBJ2-4, with D maybe TRBD2 (7 bases). Germline V gene lookup returns CDR1 SGHNT and CDR2 YYREEE (reference sequence). V dropped 0 bases and J dropped 6 bases, with 13 bases sitting between them. This CDR3 comprises 15 residues. The CDR3 region is CASSLDQGGANIQYF. Here the CDR3 DNA reads TGTGCCAGCAGCTTGGATCAAGGGGGGGCAAACATTCAGTACTTC. The full variable domain, with the rest looked up from reference TRBV5-4 and TRBJ2-4, is ETGVTQSPTHLIKTRGQQVTLRCSSQSGHNTVSWYQQALGQGPQFIFQYYREEENGRGNFPPRFSGLQFPNYSSELNVNALELDDSALYLCASSLDQGGANIQYFGAGTRLSVL.

This clone was seen only a few times. The genes are TRBV5-1 and TRBJ1-1; 8 bases match TRBD1. Germline loops: CDR1 SGHRS, CDR2 YFSETQ. The V and J ends lost 3 bases and 2 bases, in that order; junction bases with no gene match: 6. The CDR3 contains 15 residues. CDR3 sequence (DNA): TGCGCCAGCAGCTCAGGACAGGGTGTTAACACTGAAGCTTTCTTT. Its protein product is CASSSGQGVNTEAFF. The whole variable domain, filled in from reference TRBV5-1 and TRBJ1-1, reads KAGVTQTPRYLIKTRGQQVTLSCSPISGHRSVSWYQQTPGQGLQFLFEYFSETQRNKGNFPGRFSGRQFSNSRSEMNVSTLELGDSALYLCASSSGQGVNTEAFFGQGTRLTVV.

The rearrangement uses TRBV11-2 and TRBJ2-3, with TRBD2 identical over 16 bases. V was clipped by 5 bases and J by 4 bases; unmatched bases: 12. Germline V gives CDR1 SGHAT, CDR2 FQNNGV. The CDR3 has 19 amino acids. The CDR3 bases are TGTGCCAGCAGCCACCCCGGGACTAGCGGGGGGGCGGGATCAGATACGCAGTATTTT. Protein sequence: CASSHPGTSGGAGSDTQYF.

The chain couples TRBV6-2 or TRBV6-3 to TRBJ2-7; 7 nucleotides line up with TRBD1. V dropped 1 base and J dropped 3; count of bases not matched to a gene: 3. This CDR3 contains 14 residues. CDR1 MNHEY and CDR2 SVGEGT come from the germline V gene. The CDR3: CASSYYPGGYEQYF. CDR3 coding DNA: TGTGCCAGCAGTTACTACCCAGGGGGCTACGAGCAGTACTTC.

As to this clone: The same CDR3 can be traced to other DNA sequences in this sample. The CDR3 nucleotides are TGTGCCAGCAGCTCTCCTAGCTCCTACGAGCAGTACTTC. Its protein product is CASSSPSSYEQYF. The chain has TRBV7-2 and TRBJ2-7, with unresolved D. The CDR3 length is 13 residues. Between the trimmed V and J ends, which lost 4 bases and 0 bases, there was a span of 7 bases. CDR1 is SGHTA and CDR2 is FQGNSA in the germline V gene. Complete variable domain (other parts from reference TRBV7-2 and TRBJ2-7): GAGVSQSPSNKVTEKGKDVELRCDPISGHTALYWYRQSLGQGLEFLIYFQGNSAPDKSGLPSDRFSAERTGGSVSTLTIQRTQQEDSAVYLCASSSPSSYEQYFGPGTRLTVT.

The chain joins TRBV7-8 to TRBJ2-4; D may correspond to TRBD1 or TRBD2 (6 bases each). The germline CDR1 and CDR2 sequences are SGHVS and FQNEAQ. V shed 5 bases and J shed 0 bases, with 11 bases lying between them. This CDR3 is 15 amino acids long. As DNA, the CDR3 is TGTGCCAGCAGCCGAGGGGGACTAGCCAAAAACATTCAGTACTTC. Translated, it gives CASSRGGLAKNIQYF.

This clone was seen a single time. The chain joins TRBV25-1 to TRBJ1-6, with D uncertain. Trimming left V 4 bases short and J 6 bases short, with 10 bases between. This CDR3 has 14 amino acids. Per the germline V gene, CDR1 is MGHDK and CDR2 is SYGVNS. This CDR3 reads CASSVQLRNSPLHF. CDR3 nucleotide sequence: TGTGCCAGCAGTGTACAGCTCCGTAATTCACCCCTCCACTTT. Filled out from reference TRBV25-1 and TRBJ1-6, the complete variable domain reads EADIYQTPRYLVIGTGKKITLECSQTMGHDKMYWYQQDPGMELHLIHYSYGVNSTEKGDLSSESTVSRIRTEHFPLTLESARPSHTSQYLCASSVQLRNSPLHFGNGTRLTVT.

The V gene is TRBV10-3, the J gene TRBJ1-6, with no clear D. Per germline, CDR1 ENHRY and CDR2 SYGVKD. The CDR3 covers 13 residues. The CDR3 reads CAKKRESGSPLHF. CDR3 DNA sequence: TGTGCTAAAAAGCGGGAATCGGGTTCACCCCTCCACTTT.

The CDR3 nucleotides read TGCAGTGCTAGTAAGGGCGGGGGGGCTAGCACAGATACGCAGTATTTT. This codes for CSASKGGGASTDTQYF. This chain links TRBV20-1 with TRBJ2-3; 9 bases match TRBD2. The CDR3 is 16 residues long. Germline values: CDR1 DFQATT, CDR2 SNEGSKA (reference sequence). J lost 0 bases, V lost 3 bases, and 7 bases had no gene match.

V usage is TRBV7-9 and J usage is TRBJ2-5; TRBD2 aligns across 10 bases. Germline V gives CDR1 SEHNR, CDR2 FQNEAQ (reference sequence). The CDR3 totals 16 residues. The junction had 5 bases not matched to a gene; V was cut back by 2 bases and J by 2 bases. In DNA form, the CDR3 reads TGTGCCAGCAGCTTATCAGCGGGGGGGTTTCAAGAGACCCAGTACTTC. Its protein is CASSLSAGGFQETQYF.

The chain couples TRBV7-2 to TRBJ2-1; 7 bases match TRBD2. In germline, CDR1 is SGHTA, CDR2 FQGNSA. V shed 5 bases and J 9 bases; nucleotides not matched to a gene: 4. The CDR3 totals 12 residues. The CDR3 loop is CASSRLAGEQFF. The CDR3 DNA sequence: TGTGCCAGCAGCCGACTAGCCGGTGAGCAGTTCTTC.

The CDR3 DNA is TGTGCCAGCAGCCCCTCCCCGGGACAGGGGGCGCGGTGGCCCTACGAGCAGTACTTC. The encoded protein is CASSPSPGQGARWPYEQYF. The rearrangement links TRBV3-1 (or the pseudogene TRBV3-2) to TRBJ2-7; 12 nucleotides match TRBD1. The trim removed 4 bases at V and 2 bases at J, leaving 15 bases unmatched. The CDR3 consists of 19 residues. Germline CDR1 reads LGHDT; CDR2 reads YNNKEL (reference sequence).

The V call is TRBV3-1 (or the pseudogene TRBV3-2), the J call TRBJ2-3; no reliable D call. Trimming removed 4 bases from V and 6 bases from J, with 17 bases in between. The CDR3 covers 15 residues. CDR1 is LGHDT and CDR2 is YNNKEL in the germline V gene (reference sequence). CDR3 DNA: TGTGCCAGCAGCCGCGCCGGGTCAACGCTTGATACGCAGTATTTT. It codes for CASSRAGSTLDTQYF.